The table lists the clone carrying this T cell receptor (beta chain) with a few counts. The data are from a study of CD8+ T cells in alopecia areata. The treatment: oral pan-JAK inhibitor, 5-10 mg twice daily. The authors extracted RNA and reverse transcribed it into cDNA as the sequencing template. TCRdb keeps only in-frame clones here, not all; method: immunoSEQ multiplex PCR. The data show 80,000 or so clones, with around 66% seen just once and about a quarter held by the top ten. The CDR3 totals 15 residues. Germline-derived CDR1 and CDR2 are MGHRA and YSYEKL. V lost 4 bases and J lost 2; bases outside the gene matches: 5.

The chain recombines TRBV4-1 with TRBJ1-1; 9 bases line up with TRBD1. The origin of this receptor is a human donor with alopecia areata. Source: CD8+ T cells sorted from blood, taken at week 24, from a patient treated with tofacitinib. This CDR3 reads CASSRTGQGNTEAFF. The CDR3 DNA follows: TGCGCCAGCAGCCGAACGGGACAGGGTAACACTGAAGCTTTCTTT.